This passage covers 27 T cell receptor beta chains from one sample sequenced in a study of chemoradiotherapy in HPV16-positive cancers. Measured with immunoSEQ multiplex PCR; TCRdb has only the in-frame clones, and not every one. The data contain approximately 50,000 clones, around 90% of them singletons. The sample was blood, taken from a patient who underwent chemoradiotherapy. These receptors all stem from a human donor with HPV-associated anogenital cancer.

This CDR3 is CASSLNWAGGGEKLFF. CDR3 coding DNA: TGTGCCAGCAGCTTGAATTGGGCGGGAGGGGGAGAAAAACTGTTTTTT. The rearrangement uses TRBV5-4 and TRBJ1-4; the D gene is possibly TRBD1 (6 bases). This CDR3 has 16 amino acids. Germline assignment: CDR1 SGHNT and CDR2 YYREEE (reference sequence). Trimming took off 1 base at V and 8 bases at J, with 18 bases between the two ends.

For the CDR3, the DNA is TGTGCCATCAGTGAGGCTCTTCCGAGCCCTAGGCGGGTCGGGGAGCTGTTTTTT. Translation gives CAISEALPSPRRVGELFF. The gene calls are TRBV10-3 and TRBJ2-2; the D gene is possibly TRBD2 (5 bases). Trimming took off 2 bases at V and 7 bases at J, with 23 bases between the two ends. Germline V CDR1 and CDR2: ENHRY, SYGVKD. There are 18 residues in the CDR3.

The CDR3, as DNA: TGTGCCAGCAGCTTAGCCCCCAGAGGGGGAAACACCATATATTTT. It encodes CASSLAPRGGNTIYF. This rearrangement joins TRBV7-2 to TRBJ1-3; D is unclear. Germline assignment: CDR1 SGHTA and CDR2 FQGNSA. Between the trimmed V and J ends, which lost 0 bases and 4 bases, there was a span of 10 bases. The CDR3 is 15 amino acids.

The V call is TRBV7-3, the J call TRBJ1-3; maybe TRBD1 (6 bases). There are 14 residues in the CDR3. V dropped 5 bases and J dropped 4 bases, with 12 bases sitting between them. Per germline, CDR1 SGHTA and CDR2 FQGTGA. CDR3 nucleotide sequence: TGTGCCAGCAGCCTGGACAGCAACGGAAACACCATATATTTT. Amino acids: CASSLDSNGNTIYF.

The chain employs TRBV7-2 and TRBJ2-5; D call uncertain. This CDR3 is 16 amino acids long. Germline CDR1 and CDR2: SGHTA and FQGNSA. With 2 bases removed from V and 0 bases from J, the gap between germline ends came to 13 bases. Written as DNA, the CDR3 is TGTGCCAGCAGCTTACATGCAGGCCGGTACCAAGAGACCCAGTACTTC. Protein product: CASSLHAGRYQETQYF. The full variable domain, completed using reference TRBV7-2 and TRBJ2-5, is GAGVSQSPSNKVTEKGKDVELRCDPISGHTALYWYRQSLGQGLEFLIYFQGNSAPDKSGLPSDRFSAERTGGSVSTLTIQRTQQEDSAVYLCASSLHAGRYQETQYFGPGTRLLVL.

This chain uses TRBV19 with TRBJ1-2; D is unclear. CDR1 and CDR2 from the germline V gene are LNHDA and SQIVND (reference sequence). CDR3 size: 14 residues. V was pared by 4 bases and J by 10 bases, with 19 bases between. CDR3 in amino acids: CASSTRAESSDYTF. The CDR3 DNA sequence: TGTGCCAGTAGTACCCGGGCCGAATCCAGTGACTACACCTTC.

The chain links TRBV7-9 to TRBJ2-3; no reliable D call. V was trimmed by 4 bases and J by 0 bases, leaving 11 bases between them. Germline V gene data show CDR1 as SEHNR and CDR2 as FQNEAQ (reference sequence). The CDR3 sequence is 15 residues long. The CDR3 nucleotides are TGTGCCAGCAGCTCCTGGGCCTCTAGCACAGATACGCAGTATTTT. Translation: CASSSWASSTDTQYF.

V is TRBV5-4 and J is TRBJ2-5, with 10 bases that match TRBD2. V lost 1 base and J lost 1; bases outside the gene matches: 1. The CDR3 is 15 residues long. The germline V gene encodes CDR1 SGHNT and CDR2 YYREEE (reference sequence). CDR3 sequence (DNA): TGTGCCAGCAGCTTGACTAGCGGGACCCAAGAGACCCAGTACTTC. Protein sequence: CASSLTSGTQETQYF. Combining the CDR3 with reference TRBV5-4 and TRBJ2-5 gives the whole variable domain ETGVTQSPTHLIKTRGQQVTLRCSSQSGHNTVSWYQQALGQGPQFIFQYYREEENGRGNFPPRFSGLQFPNYSSELNVNALELDDSALYLCASSLTSGTQETQYFGPGTRLLVL.

This chain joins TRBV4-3 and TRBJ1-2; no reliable D call. The CDR3 is made up of 15 amino acids. V lost 0 bases, J lost 4 bases, and 12 bases lay in between. Germline lookup yields CDR1 LGHNA and CDR2 YSLEER. The CDR3 nucleotides are TGCGCCAGCAGCCAAGATTGGGTGGGCCCCTATGGCTACACCTTC. Translated: CASSQDWVGPYGYTF.

This clone was counted a single time. The rearrangement uses TRBV18 and TRBJ1-4, with 7 bases fitting TRBD1. Germline V gives CDR1 KGHSH, CDR2 LQKENI. V gave up 5 bases and J gave up 7 bases; unmatched junction bases: 16. This CDR3 region has 17 residues. CDR3 nucleotides: TGTGCCAGCTCAACGTCACCCACAGGGGAGATAGGTGAAAAACTGTTTTTT. This sequence encodes CASSTSPTGEIGEKLFF.

CDR3 sequence reads: CASRQTHSGSPLHF. The CDR3, as DNA: TGTGCCAGCAGGCAGACCCACAGTGGGTCACCCCTCCACTTT. This chain uses TRBV5-6 with TRBJ1-6; no reliable D call. This CDR3 region has 14 residues. The germline CDR1 and CDR2 sequences are SGHDT and YYEEEE. V was clipped by 5 bases and J by 10 bases, with 16 bases between them.

The rearrangement links TRBV6-6 to TRBJ2-7, with D uncertain. Trimming took 8 bases from V and 0 from J, leaving 11 bases between them. The germline V gene has CDR1 MNHNY and CDR2 SVGAGI (reference sequence). The CDR3 extends over 13 amino acids. The CDR3: CASGPGSSYEQYF. DNA for the CDR3: TGTGCCAGCGGCCCGGGCAGCTCCTACGAGCAGTACTTC.

This chain uses TRBV7-2 with TRBJ1-4; D remains unclear. The CDR3 totals 14 residues. Germline assignment: CDR1 SGHTA and CDR2 FQGNSA. Trimming took off 3 bases at V and 0 bases at J, with 5 bases between the two ends. The CDR3 here is CASSFAATNEKLFF. For the CDR3, the DNA is TGTGCCAGCAGCTTTGCTGCAACTAATGAAAAACTGTTTTTT.

This clone was observed a handful of times. V usage is TRBV9 and J usage is TRBJ1-1; TRBD1 aligns across 9 bases. CDR1 SGDLS and CDR2 YYNGEE come from the germline V gene. The CDR3 spans 15 residues. Trimming cost V 0 bases and J 4 bases; bases outside gene matches: 4. The CDR3 sequence is CASSVAGTGFTEAFF. For the CDR3, the DNA is TGTGCCAGCAGCGTAGCCGGGACAGGGTTCACTGAAGCTTTCTTT. Variable domain in full (rest from reference TRBV9 and TRBJ1-1): DSGVTQTPKHLITATGQRVTLRCSPRSGDLSVYWYQQSLDQGLQFLIQYYNGEERAKGNILERFSAQQFPDLHSELNLSSLELGDSALYFCASSVAGTGFTEAFFGQGTRLTVV.

The chain uses TRBV7-2 and TRBJ2-7, with TRBD2 matching over 13 bases. Germline CDR1 is SGHTA and CDR2 is FQGNSA. This CDR3 is built from 17 residues. V dropped 5 bases and J dropped 6; count of bases not matched to a gene: 13. CDR3 DNA: TGTGCCAGCAGCCTCTCCAGGGAACTAGCGGGGGGGCGCGAGCAGTACTTC. Protein product: CASSLSRELAGGREQYF.

This chain uses TRBV6-4 with TRBJ2-1, with TRBD2 as a possible D gene (5 bases). The CDR3 is made up of 14 amino acids. CDR1 and CDR2 from the germline V gene are MRHNA and SNTAGT. The V end lost 3 bases, the J end lost 6 bases, and 12 bases lay between the germline ends. CDR3 sequence (DNA): TGTGCCAGCAGTGAGGGTGGGAGCCCCAATGAGCAGTTCTTC. Translating gives CASSEGGSPNEQFF.

This chain joins TRBV4-3 and TRBJ2-1; TRBD2 matches at 10 bases. Looked up from germline, CDR1 is LGHNA and CDR2 is YSLEER. The junction had 10 bases not matched to a gene; V was cut back by 0 bases and J by 5 bases. The CDR3 extends over 18 amino acids. CDR3: CASSQDRPAGGLNNEQFF. The CDR3 DNA follows: TGCGCCAGCAGCCAAGATCGTCCAGCGGGGGGGCTTAACAATGAGCAGTTCTTC.

The chain combines TRBV7-9 with TRBJ1-3; D ambiguous. CDR1 and CDR2 (germline): SEHNR, FQNEAQ (reference sequence). There are 15 residues in the CDR3. Trimming took off 2 bases at V and 0 bases at J, with 8 bases between the two ends. The CDR3 DNA follows: TGTGCCAGCAGCTTAAGGATGAACTCTGGAAACACCATATATTTT. It encodes CASSLRMNSGNTIYF.

This clone was found once. The chain is built from TRBV27 and TRBJ2-3; 9 bases are shared with TRBD2. V lost 6 bases to trimming and J lost 0 bases; unmatched junction nucleotides: 10. Germline lookup yields CDR1 MNHEY and CDR2 SMNVEV (reference sequence). The CDR3 runs 17 residues. CDR3 in DNA: TGTGCCAGCAGCCCAGCGGGGGGACCGACGAGCACAGATACGCAGTATTTT. Protein product: CASSPAGGPTSTDTQYF.

The V call is TRBV11-2, the J call TRBJ1-5; a possible D gene is TRBD1 (5 bases). The V and J ends lost 1 base and 7 bases respectively, with 14 bases between them. The CDR3 covers 15 residues. Germline V gene data show CDR1 as SGHAT and CDR2 as FQNNGV. The CDR3: CASSLGGRVEQPQHF. CDR3 nucleotide sequence: TGTGCCAGCAGCTTAGGTGGCAGGGTCGAGCAGCCCCAGCATTTT.

CDR3 DNA sequence: TGCGCCAGCAGCCAAGATACAGGAACTGGAAACACCATATATTTT. Amino acids: CASSQDTGTGNTIYF. The V call is TRBV4-3, the J call TRBJ1-3; tentative D call: TRBD1 (5 bases). Germline V gene sequence: CDR1 LGHNA, CDR2 YSLEER. The CDR3 extends over 15 amino acids. Trimming removed 0 bases at V and 2 bases at J, with 8 bases between.

This sequence joins TRBV19 and TRBJ1-2; D is perhaps TRBD1 (6 bases). The CDR3 runs 16 residues. V was pared by 0 bases and J by 4 bases, with 15 bases between. CDR1 is LNHDA and CDR2 is SQIVND in the germline V gene (reference sequence). The CDR3 region has the DNA TGTGCCAGTAGTATAGACAGGAGGGGGGCCGCCTATGGCTACACCTTC. As protein: CASSIDRRGAAYGYTF.

This CDR3 reads CASGPDRENTGELFF. In DNA form, the CDR3 reads TGTGCTAGTGGTCCGGACAGGGAGAACACCGGGGAGCTGTTTTTT. J is TRBJ2-2 and V is TRBV12-5; 8 nucleotides agree with TRBD1. Germline-derived CDR1 and CDR2 are LGHNT and FRNRAP. V shed 5 bases, J shed 1 base, and the junction held 3 bases outside the gene matches. CDR3 length: 15 amino acids.

The J gene is TRBJ2-1, the V gene TRBV12-5; tentatively, D is TRBD1 (6 bases). Germline CDR1 reads LGHNT; CDR2 reads FRNRAP. The CDR3 contains 15 residues. The V gene lost 6 bases and the J gene lost 6 bases, with 18 bases spanning the gap. The CDR3 DNA is TGTGCTAGTGGAACGGACAGTGGACCACTCAATGAGCAGTTCTTC. This encodes CASGTDSGPLNEQFF.

This rearrangement joins TRBV9 to TRBJ1-2; possible D gene TRBD1, 6 bases. V lost 3 bases and J 7 bases, leaving 16 bases between the germline ends. Germline values: CDR1 SGDLS, CDR2 YYNGEE. The CDR3 spans 14 residues. The CDR3 nucleotides read TGTGCCAGCAGCGCCCAACCAGGGGTAGGTGGCTACACCTTC. Amino acids: CASSAQPGVGGYTF.

This clone was counted once. The chain employs TRBV19 and TRBJ2-5; TRBD2 aligns across 10 bases. The V gene's germline CDR1 is LNHDA and CDR2 SQIVND (reference sequence). The CDR3 totals 18 residues. The junction had 10 bases not matched to a gene; V was cut back by 2 bases and J by 1 base. This CDR3 is CASSIRAGGPEGQETQYF. CDR3 nucleotides: TGTGCCAGTAGTATACGAGCGGGGGGGCCCGAGGGCCAAGAGACCCAGTACTTC.

V gene TRBV19 combines with J gene TRBJ2-5; the D is unclear. The CDR3 has 13 residues. The V and J ends lost 3 bases and 7 bases respectively, with 12 bases between them. The germline V gene encodes CDR1 LNHDA and CDR2 SQIVND (reference sequence). CDR3 sequence: CASSIRSEGTQYF. CDR3 in DNA: TGTGCCAGTAGTATCCGGTCGGAAGGGACCCAGTACTTC.